The next 27 T cell receptor beta chains were all read from a single sample in a study of post-analysis software for immune sequencing data. Broader study findings: In patients, about 5 TRBV segments were more frequent than in controls, with TRBV5-6, TRBV5-1 and TRBV20-1 among them.

Each TCR beta cDNA library carried unique molecular identifiers. TCRdb recomputed calls from the PCR reads with MiXCR, one row per CDR3 protein. The sample holds approximately 730,000 distinct CDR3 sequences, more than 45% seen once. No antigen has been identified for these receptors. Sequencing used blood. The source of these receptors is a girl under 18 with multiple sclerosis.

This clonotype occurred a few times. This sequence joins TRBV24-1 and TRBJ2-1; no reliable D call. The CDR3 sequence is 12 residues long. CDR1 is KGHDR, CDR2 SFDVKD, per germline. The germline V and J ends were trimmed by 4 bases and 8 bases, with 8 bases remaining between them. CDR3 in amino acids: CATSDPVDEQFF. The CDR3 bases are TGTGCCACCAGTGACCCCGTCGATGAGCAGTTCTTC.

The chain is built from TRBV27 and TRBJ1-2, with TRBD1 as a possible D gene (6 bases). CDR3 length: 15 residues. V was pared by 6 bases and J by 5 bases, with 19 bases between. The germline V gene has CDR1 MNHEY and CDR2 SMNVEV (reference sequence). The CDR3 sequence is CASSPVGDRRYGYTF. CDR3 DNA: TGTGCCAGCAGCCCCGTCGGCGACAGGAGGTATGGCTACACCTTC.

The genes are TRBV9 and TRBJ1-1; weak D call: TRBD1 (6 bases). Trimming stripped 4 bases from V and 5 bases from J, with 21 bases between. The CDR3 contains 16 residues. The germline CDR1 and CDR2 sequences are SGDLS and YYNGEE. As DNA, the CDR3 is TGTGCCAGCAGCCCCCCCCAAAGGGGGGGAGGAACTGAAGCTTTCTTT. Translating gives CASSPPQRGGGTEAFF.

CDR3 loop: CASSLDALGQSYEQYF. The CDR3 region has the DNA TGTGCCAGCAGCTTAGATGCCTTGGGACAGTCCTACGAGCAGTACTTC. The gene calls are TRBV11-2 and TRBJ2-5, with 7 bases aligning to TRBD1. The last part of the DNA fits TRBJ2-7 better; the J call may be wrong. The CDR3 is 16 amino acids. Germline V CDR1 and CDR2: SGHAT, FQNNGV.

The rearrangement links TRBV4-1 to TRBJ1-4; D perhaps matches TRBD1 (5 bases). Germline V lookup: CDR1 MGHRA, CDR2 YSYEKL. The V gene lost 0 bases and the J gene lost 8 bases, with 10 bases spanning the gap. This CDR3 has 14 residues. CDR3 sequence: CASSQEGVLEKLFF. The CDR3 nucleotides read TGCGCCAGCAGCCAAGAGGGGGTTTTGGAAAAACTGTTTTTT.

This clonotype has only a few counts. The rearrangement joins TRBV27 to TRBJ2-5; TRBD2 matches at 9 bases. The CDR3 is 13 amino acids. Germline loops: CDR1 MNHEY, CDR2 SMNVEV (reference sequence). V lost 6 bases, J lost 5 bases, and 4 bases stayed unmatched. CDR3 amino acids: CASSTGTSETQYF. The CDR3 region has the DNA TGTGCCAGCAGCACCGGGACTAGCGAGACCCAGTACTTC.

This chain uses TRBV25-1 with TRBJ2-7, with 10 bases fitting TRBD2. CDR3 length equals 14 residues. The germline gives CDR1 MGHDK, CDR2 SYGVNS. Losses at the gene ends were 1 base for V and 6 bases for J; bases not matched to a gene: 3. The DNA for the CDR3 is TGTGCCAGCAGTGAATGGAGACTAGCGGGCGAGCAGTACTTC. It is translated as CASSEWRLAGEQYF.

This clonotype has just a few counts. The gene calls are TRBV29-1 and TRBJ1-5, with D tentatively TRBD1 (5 bases). The CDR3 runs 14 residues. Trimming removed 5 bases from V and 4 bases from J, with 15 bases in between. CDR1 SQVTM and CDR2 ANQGSEA come from the germline V gene. CDR3 residues: CSVKIGRGNQPQHF. The CDR3 DNA is TGCAGCGTTAAAATAGGGAGGGGTAATCAGCCCCAGCATTTT. The whole variable domain, filled in from reference TRBV29-1 and TRBJ1-5, reads SAVISQKPSRDICQRGTSLTIQCQVDSQVTMMFWYRQQPGQSLTLIATANQGSEATYESGFVIDKFPISRPNLTFSTLTVSNMSPEDSSIYLCSVKIGRGNQPQHFGDGTRLSIL.

This clonotype was recorded a few times. The V and J genes are TRBV7-9 and TRBJ2-3; no reliable D call. Germline-derived CDR1 and CDR2 are SEHNR and FQNEAQ (reference sequence). The CDR3 runs to 16 residues. V was pared by 2 bases and J by 4 bases, with 16 bases between. The CDR3 loop is CASSLSLAPGPDTQYF. In nucleotides, the CDR3 is TGTGCCAGCAGCTTATCTCTCGCGCCAGGACCAGATACGCAGTATTTT.

The gene calls are TRBV27 and TRBJ2-7; tentatively, D is TRBD2 (5 bases). Trimming shortened V by 5 bases and J by 5 bases, and 16 bases separated the two germline ends. Germline-derived CDR1 and CDR2 are MNHEY and SMNVEV (reference sequence). This CDR3 is 14 amino acids long. The CDR3 spells CASSQGSRIHEQYF. CDR3 sequence (DNA): TGTGCCAGCAGTCAAGGGAGCAGGATACACGAGCAGTACTTC.

The rearrangement joins TRBV24-1 to TRBJ2-2; TRBD1 matches 8 bases. In germline, CDR1 is KGHDR, CDR2 SFDVKD. The CDR3 extends over 16 amino acids. V was pared by 4 bases and J by 6 bases, with 9 bases of the junction left unmatched. The CDR3 is CATSDPETGVAGELFF. In DNA form, the CDR3 reads TGTGCCACCAGTGACCCTGAGACAGGGGTCGCCGGGGAGCTGTTTTTT.

The V call is TRBV6-1, the J call TRBJ1-2, with D uncertain. Germline V CDR1 and CDR2: MNHNS, SASEGT. The CDR3 consists of 16 residues. Trimming took off 0 bases at V and 4 bases at J, with 15 bases between the two ends. The DNA of the CDR3 is TGTGCCAGCAGTGAAGCGGGGTTGGTTTACGGCTATGGCTACACCTTC. Encoded protein: CASSEAGLVYGYGYTF.

This clonotype has more than one count but fewer than ten. The chain links TRBV12-3 or TRBV12-4 to TRBJ2-5, with a weak D call TRBD2 (6 bases). V lost 7 bases and J 4 bases, leaving 16 bases between the germline ends. The CDR3 consists of 14 residues. Written as DNA, the CDR3 is TGTGCCAGCACGGGCCCCATGGGACTAGAGACCCAGTACTTC. Its protein is CASTGPMGLETQYF.

A single count supports this clonotype. This chain uses TRBV7-3 with TRBJ2-1; possibly TRBD1 or TRBD2 for D (5 bases each). Germline V gene lookup returns CDR1 SGHTA and CDR2 FQGTGA. Trimming stripped 2 bases from V and 2 bases from J, with 13 bases between. The CDR3 consists of 16 residues. CDR3 DNA: TGTGCCAGCAGCTTAGGGGGAAAACTAGCCTACAATGAGCAGTTCTTC. Amino acids: CASSLGGKLAYNEQFF.

The rearrangement uses TRBV12-5 and TRBJ1-6; no clear D. Germline CDR1 is LGHNT and CDR2 is FRNRAP. The CDR3 contains 13 residues. The V and J ends lost 3 bases and 9 bases respectively, with 9 bases between them. This chain's CDR3 is CASGLEARSPLHF. Written as DNA, the CDR3 is TGTGCTAGTGGTTTAGAAGCCCGTTCACCCCTCCACTTT.

A note on this clonotype: A read error may account for a junction end that differs from germline. The chain recombines TRBV5-1 with TRBJ2-5; D is perhaps TRBD1 or TRBD2 (7 bases each). Matching the DNA end better, TRBJ2-7 makes the J call doubtful. The CDR3 consists of 14 residues. Germline CDR1 SGHRS, CDR2 YFSETQ. CDR3 sequence (DNA): TGTGCCAGCAGTCCGGGGAGGGGGCTGTACGAGCAGTACTTC. It specifies CASSPGRGLYEQYF.

This clonotype was picked up a small number of times. The gene calls are TRBV29-1 and TRBJ1-1; D not resolved. The germline V gene encodes CDR1 SQVTM and CDR2 ANQGSEA. V was clipped by 7 bases and J by 4 bases, with 19 bases between them. This CDR3 spans 14 amino acids. The CDR3 spells CSATGQVMRTEAFF. CDR3 sequence (DNA): TGCAGCGCCACGGGCCAGGTTATGCGCACTGAAGCTTTCTTT.

The chain joins TRBV12-3 or TRBV12-4 to TRBJ1-5, with a possible D match to TRBD1 (5 bases). Trimming stripped 7 bases from V and 15 bases from J, with 22 bases between. The CDR3 runs 13 residues. The DNA for the CDR3 is TGTGCCAGCACCTCACAACTCGACAGTACACGGCATTTT. This gives the protein CASTSQLDSTRHF.

The V and J genes are TRBV3-1 and TRBJ2-5; D not certain. Germline V gives CDR1 LGHDT, CDR2 YNNKEL (reference sequence). Trimming left V 3 bases short and J 11 bases short, with 13 bases between. The CDR3 runs 12 residues. The CDR3 coding sequence is TGTGCCAGCAGCCAGGGGTTCAATGAGCAGTACTTC. It specifies CASSQGFNEQYF.

The J gene is TRBJ1-2, the V gene TRBV5-1, with D tentatively TRBD1 (5 bases). Trimming pared 4 bases from V and 2 bases from J, leaving 18 bases between. Germline lookup yields CDR1 SGHRS and CDR2 YFSETQ. The CDR3 sequence is 16 residues long. The DNA of the CDR3 is TGCGCCAGCAGCCCATGGGGGGTACATAGGAACTATGGCTACACCTTC. It encodes CASSPWGVHRNYGYTF.

Details on this clonotype: Compared with germline, one end of the junction differs, possibly owing to a read error. The chain uses TRBV9 and TRBJ1-2, with 7 positions matching TRBD1. The CDR3 runs 16 residues. Germline V CDR1 and CDR2: SGDLS, YYNGEE. The CDR3 nucleotides are TGTGCCGGCAGCGTATCCCGACAGGGCCCCCGCTATGGCTACACCTTC. As protein: CAGSVSRQGPRYGYTF.

This clonotype was seen more than once but under ten times. The chain is built from TRBV20-1 and TRBJ2-5; TRBD2 matches at 12 bases. The J call is in doubt because the DNA end fits TRBJ2-7 better. Per germline, CDR1 DFQATT and CDR2 SNEGSKA (reference sequence). This CDR3 has 15 amino acids. CDR3 coding DNA: TGCAGTGCTAGGGGGACTAGCGGGCTCCATTACGAGCAGTACTTC. This codes for CSARGTSGLHYEQYF.

The J gene is TRBJ1-2, the V gene TRBV24-1; no firm D call. CDR1 KGHDR and CDR2 SFDVKD come from the germline V gene. CDR3 length: 13 residues. Trimming took 5 bases from V and 6 from J, leaving 12 bases between them. The CDR3 DNA sequence: TGTGCCACCAGTGCTCGCGGAGAGGATGGCTACACCTTC. Translating gives CATSARGEDGYTF.

This clonotype was counted a few times. This chain connects TRBV5-1 to TRBJ2-1; the match to TRBD1 covers 9 bases. The ends lost 1 base at V and 8 bases at J; junction bases unmatched: 7. Per the germline V gene, CDR1 is SGHRS and CDR2 is YFSETQ. This CDR3 region has 15 residues. DNA of the CDR3: TGCGCCAGCAGCTTGATGGGACAGGGCCCCCATGAGCAGTTCTTC. Protein sequence: CASSLMGQGPHEQFF.

The chain combines TRBV9 with TRBJ2-7, with D possibly being TRBD1 (5 bases). TRBJ2-4 explains the end of the DNA better; the J call may be wrong. CDR1 and CDR2 (germline): SGDLS, YYNGEE. CDR3 length: 16 residues. As DNA, the CDR3 is TGTGCCAGCAGCGTAGGAGAATTGGGGCCCAAAAACATTCAGTACTTC. Protein product: CASSVGELGPKNIQYF.

The rearrangement joins TRBV20-1 to TRBJ2-4; D is perhaps TRBD1 (5 bases). The germline CDR1 and CDR2 sequences are DFQATT and SNEGSKA (reference sequence). CDR3 length: 13 residues. Trimming removed 1 base from V and 3 bases from J, with 7 bases in between. CDR3 loop: CSARGQGKNIQYF. CDR3 sequence (DNA): TGCAGTGCTAGAGGGCAGGGCAAAAACATTCAGTACTTC.

The V and J genes are TRBV29-1 and TRBJ2-1, with TRBD1 matching 8 bases. V trimming: 6 bases; J trimming: 3 bases; junction bases outside the gene matches: 7. Germline CDR1 is SQVTM and CDR2 is ANQGSEA. The CDR3 length is 14 residues. The CDR3 here is CSVLGQGVYNEQFF. CDR3 coding DNA: TGCAGCGTACTCGGACAGGGTGTCTACAATGAGCAGTTCTTC.